This T cell receptor (beta chain) emerged from a study of cytomegalovirus exposure and HLA in healthy donors. Findings of the study overall: In a later analysis, common viral pathogens appeared linked to several of the most significant clusters.

In this sample, this clone turned up a few times. What it binds is unknown. Germline CDR1 and CDR2: MNHNS and SASEGT. This CDR3 spans 15 amino acids. Deletions cut 6 bases from V and 5 bases from J, with 17 bases between. The PCR contained 60 Vbeta and 13 Jbeta primers. The protocol was immunoSEQ multiplex PCR, while the TCRdb copy is restricted to in-frame clones and leaves out a portion. The sample consists of just under 45,000 clones, 51% of them appearing once. Sequencing was performed on PBMCs. The chain joins TRBV6-1 to TRBJ1-5; D may be TRBD1 (5 bases). This receptor was taken from a man aged 55 to 70 in good health and CMV-seronegative. The CDR3 spells CASRLGAGGDQPQHF. The CDR3 nucleotides are TGTGCCAGCAGGCTCGGGGCAGGAGGGGATCAGCCCCAGCATTTT.